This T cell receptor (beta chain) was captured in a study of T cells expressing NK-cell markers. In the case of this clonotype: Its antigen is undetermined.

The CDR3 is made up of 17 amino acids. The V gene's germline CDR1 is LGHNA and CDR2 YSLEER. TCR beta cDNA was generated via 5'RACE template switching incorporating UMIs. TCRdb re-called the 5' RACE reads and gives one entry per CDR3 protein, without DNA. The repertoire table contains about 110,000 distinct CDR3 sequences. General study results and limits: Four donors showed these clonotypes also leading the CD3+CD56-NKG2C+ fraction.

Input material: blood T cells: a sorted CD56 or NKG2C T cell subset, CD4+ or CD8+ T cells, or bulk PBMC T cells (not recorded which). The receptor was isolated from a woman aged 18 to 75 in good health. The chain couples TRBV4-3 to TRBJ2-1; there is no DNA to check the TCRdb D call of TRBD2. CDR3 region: CASSQDPPGGRAREQFF.